Presented here are 27 T cell receptor beta chains from one specimen sequenced in a study of blood T cell repertoires in COVID-19. Using immunoSEQ multiplex PCR, the repertoire was profiled, and TCRdb retains in-frame clones only, with some absent. The sample shows about 240,000 clones, approximately 86% of them seen only once. What was sequenced was PBMCs or T cells enriched from blood (not recorded which). The receptors derive from a woman between 35 and 50 years old with acute COVID-19.

The chain uses TRBV5-5 and TRBJ1-6, with 7 bases matching TRBD1. CDR1 and CDR2 from the germline V gene are SGHKS and YYEKEE (reference sequence). The CDR3 is 17 amino acids. The V segment lost 3 bases and the J segment 14 bases; nucleotides outside the gene matches: 20. CDR3 nucleotides: TGTGCCAGCAGCTCCCAGATCGACAGGGTGAGATCTCGGGCCCTCCACTTT. This codes for CASSSQIDRVRSRALHF.

The CDR3, as DNA: TGCAGCGTAGCAGCGGGAGGGGTCCAAGAGACCCAGTACTTC. It yields the protein CSVAAGGVQETQYF. The rearrangement links TRBV29-1 to TRBJ2-5; 10 nucleotides align to TRBD2. The V segment lost 6 bases and the J segment 1 base; nucleotides outside the gene matches: 5. The V gene's germline CDR1 is SQVTM and CDR2 ANQGSEA. The CDR3 has 14 amino acids.

The gene calls are TRBV2 and TRBJ1-1, with D unclear. V shed 7 bases and J shed 5 bases, with 14 bases lying between them. Germline V gene lookup returns CDR1 SNHLY and CDR2 FYNNEI. This CDR3 comprises 13 residues. For the CDR3, the DNA is TGTGCCAGCACCATCCTCCGAGAAACTGAAGCTTTCTTT. Translated: CASTILRETEAFF. Full variable domain (remainder filled in from reference TRBV2 and TRBJ1-1): EPEVTQTPSHQVTQMGQEVILRCVPISNHLYFYWYRQILGQKVEFLVSFYNNEISEKSEIFDDQFSVERPDGSNFTLKIRSTKLEDSAMYFCASTILRETEAFFGQGTRLTVV.

This clone appeared a single time. This sequence joins TRBV7-6 and TRBJ2-1, with TRBD2 matching 9 bases. CDR1 SGHVS and CDR2 FNYEAQ come from the germline V gene. The CDR3 spans 15 residues. Trimming took 0 bases from V and 4 from J; bases not matched to a gene: 1. The CDR3 region is CASSLAAGGYNEQFF. The CDR3 DNA is TGTGCCAGCAGCTTAGCGGCGGGGGGGTACAATGAGCAGTTCTTC.

The chain is built from TRBV7-6 and TRBJ2-7, with TRBD2 matching 11 bases. V dropped 4 bases and J dropped 0; count of bases not matched to a gene: 5. CDR3 length: 16 residues. Germline V CDR1 and CDR2: SGHVS, FNYEAQ. CDR3 sequence: CASSWGLAVSSYEQYF. Written as DNA, the CDR3 is TGTGCCAGCAGCTGGGGACTAGCGGTGAGCTCCTACGAGCAGTACTTC.

The chain recombines TRBV4-1 with TRBJ2-3; 10 bases match TRBD2. The germline CDR1 and CDR2 sequences are MGHRA and YSYEKL. The CDR3 spans 16 residues. Trimming removed 3 bases from V and 1 base from J; junction bases left unmatched: 4. The CDR3 DNA reads TGCGCCAGCAGCCAGCGGACTAGCGGAGGCACAGATACGCAGTATTTT. It translates to CASSQRTSGGTDTQYF.

The chain couples TRBV11-2 to TRBJ2-1; a weak D match, TRBD2 (6 bases). Germline values: CDR1 SGHAT, CDR2 FQNNGV. The V and J ends lost 4 bases and 0 bases respectively, with 13 bases between them. The CDR3 runs to 16 residues. The CDR3 DNA follows: TGTGCCAGCAGCTCTTTGGCGGGAAGCTCCTACAATGAGCAGTTCTTC. Translated, it gives CASSSLAGSSYNEQFF.

This clone was picked up one time. The gene calls are TRBV2 and TRBJ2-7; 8 nucleotides line up with TRBD2. After removal of 7 bases from V and 12 bases from J, the junction contained 5 bases not matched to a gene. Germline values: CDR1 SNHLY, CDR2 FYNNEI. This CDR3 has 10 amino acids. The CDR3 protein is CASMGGRLYF. CDR3 sequence (DNA): TGTGCCAGCATGGGCGGGAGGTTGTACTTC.

In its sample, this clone was seen once. This chain connects TRBV5-1 to TRBJ2-2; D remains ambiguous. Germline CDR1 reads SGHRS; CDR2 reads YFSETQ. Deletions cut 3 bases from V and 4 bases from J, with 10 bases between. The CDR3 loop spans 14 amino acids. CDR3 amino acids: CASSSSLSTGELFF. The CDR3 nucleotides are TGCGCCAGCAGCTCGAGCCTAAGCACCGGGGAGCTGTTTTTT.

The rearrangement links TRBV3-1 (or the pseudogene TRBV3-2) to TRBJ2-7; 11 bases fit TRBD2. Germline CDR1 LGHDT, CDR2 YNNKEL (reference sequence). The V and J ends lost 4 bases and 4 bases, in that order; junction bases with no gene match: 3. This CDR3 is built from 14 residues. The CDR3 here is CASSRGLAGYEQYF. The CDR3 DNA reads as TGTGCCAGCAGCCGAGGACTAGCGGGTTACGAGCAGTACTTC.

The V and J genes are TRBV5-1 and TRBJ2-5; 9 positions match TRBD2. The CDR3 runs 16 residues. Germline CDR1 reads SGHRS; CDR2 reads YFSETQ. The V segment lost 5 bases and the J segment 4 bases; nucleotides outside the gene matches: 12. The CDR3 sequence: CASSSGTSRSIETQYF. CDR3 sequence (DNA): TGCGCCAGCAGTTCCGGGACTAGCAGGAGTATAGAGACCCAGTACTTC.

The chain links TRBV5-1 to TRBJ2-7, with D possibly being TRBD1 (5 bases). Between the trimmed V and J ends, which lost 3 bases and 2 bases, there was a span of 12 bases. This CDR3 contains 14 residues. Germline V lookup: CDR1 SGHRS, CDR2 YFSETQ. The DNA for the CDR3 is TGCGCCAGCAGCTGGGGCGGCGGACCCTACGAGCAGTACTTC. Its protein product is CASSWGGGPYEQYF.

The CDR3 bases are TGTGCCAGCACCCGTGCTCGTTCAGACGGAGCCTACGAGCAGTACTTC. This translates into CASTRARSDGAYEQYF. This chain joins TRBV5-4 and TRBJ2-7; D ambiguous. Germline CDR1 reads SGHNT; CDR2 reads YYREEE (reference sequence). With 6 bases removed from V and 2 bases from J, the gap between germline ends came to 21 bases. The CDR3 runs 16 residues.

The DNA of the CDR3 is TGTGCCAGCAGTGAAGAGGGGCACACTGAAGCTTTCTTT. Protein: CASSEEGHTEAFF. The chain combines TRBV2 with TRBJ1-1; the D gene is possibly TRBD1 (5 bases). This CDR3 comprises 13 residues. Trimming cost V 1 base and J 3 bases, with 6 bases left between them. Germline-derived CDR1 and CDR2 are SNHLY and FYNNEI. Full variable domain (remainder filled in from reference TRBV2 and TRBJ1-1): EPEVTQTPSHQVTQMGQEVILRCVPISNHLYFYWYRQILGQKVEFLVSFYNNEISEKSEIFDDQFSVERPDGSNFTLKIRSTKLEDSAMYFCASSEEGHTEAFFGQGTRLTVV.

The V gene is TRBV19, the J gene TRBJ2-2; TRBD2 is a possible D gene (6 bases). The CDR3 extends over 16 amino acids. With 4 bases removed from V and 4 bases from J, the gap between germline ends came to 16 bases. Germline V gene lookup returns CDR1 LNHDA and CDR2 SQIVND (reference sequence). The CDR3 sequence: CASSTSGLGGTGELFF. As DNA, the CDR3 is TGTGCCAGTAGTACAAGCGGCCTCGGGGGCACCGGGGAGCTGTTTTTT.

V usage is TRBV3-1 (or the pseudogene TRBV3-2) and J usage is TRBJ2-7, with D tentatively TRBD2 (6 bases). The V end was cut by 3 bases, the J end by 9 bases, with 15 bases between. The CDR3 is 13 residues long. Germline V lookup: CDR1 LGHDT, CDR2 YNNKEL (reference sequence). The CDR3 spells CASSQSTRTSQYF. For the CDR3, the DNA is TGTGCCAGCAGCCAGTCGACTAGGACCTCGCAGTACTTC.

The chain carries TRBV7-9 and TRBJ1-2; TRBD1 is a possible D gene (6 bases). Trimming took off 0 bases at V and 8 bases at J, with 10 bases between the two ends. Germline assignment: CDR1 SEHNR and CDR2 FQNEAQ (reference sequence). CDR3 length: 13 residues. CDR3 in DNA: TGTGCCAGCAGCTTAGCCAACAGGGAGGGCTACACCTTC. Amino acid sequence: CASSLANREGYTF.

This chain joins TRBV29-1 and TRBJ2-4; perhaps TRBD1 as D (5 bases). The germline gives CDR1 SQVTM, CDR2 ANQGSEA. This CDR3 is 12 amino acids long. With 6 bases removed from V and 4 bases from J, the gap between germline ends came to 10 bases. The CDR3 DNA reads TGCAGCGTGTCTCAGGGAAAAAACATTCAGTACTTC. Translated: CSVSQGKNIQYF.

The chain has TRBV9 and TRBJ2-5, with TRBD2 matching over 8 bases. CDR1 is SGDLS and CDR2 is YYNGEE in the germline V gene. This CDR3 spans 13 amino acids. Unmatched junction bases numbered 3, after V lost 3 bases and J lost 5 bases. CDR3 in amino acids: CASSGLALETQYF. The CDR3 DNA reads as TGTGCCAGCAGCGGACTAGCGTTGGAGACCCAGTACTTC.

This clone appeared a single time. This chain uses TRBV7-3 with TRBJ2-1; 16 bases fit TRBD2. The germline V gene encodes CDR1 SGHTA and CDR2 FQGTGA. V was clipped by 2 bases and J by 7 bases; unmatched bases: 8. The CDR3 spans 18 residues. CDR3 sequence reads: CASSLHSGTSGRVNEQFF. Written as DNA, the CDR3 is TGTGCCAGCAGCTTACACTCCGGGACTAGCGGGAGGGTTAATGAGCAGTTCTTC.

In this sample, this clone turned up once. V is TRBV6-4 and J is TRBJ2-1; 8 bases are shared with TRBD2. J was trimmed by 8 bases and V by 5 bases; bases with no gene match: 8. Per germline, CDR1 MRHNA and CDR2 SNTAGT. The CDR3 contains 14 residues. The CDR3 spells CASSRSGTSDEQFF. The CDR3 coding sequence is TGTGCCAGCAGTCGTAGCGGGACAAGCGATGAGCAGTTCTTC.

This clone was counted a single time. The chain recombines TRBV11-2 with TRBJ2-1; 8 bases are a match to TRBD1. V shed 5 bases, J shed 4 bases, and the junction held 7 bases outside the gene matches. In germline, CDR1 is SGHAT, CDR2 FQNNGV. The CDR3 length is 15 residues. The DNA of the CDR3 is TGTGCCAGCAGCCCCCTGACAGGGGCATACAATGAGCAGTTCTTC. Its protein product is CASSPLTGAYNEQFF.

V usage is TRBV6-6 and J usage is TRBJ1-5; tentative D call: TRBD1 (6 bases). CDR3 size: 13 residues. The germline V gene encodes CDR1 MNHNY and CDR2 SVGAGI (reference sequence). Trimming pared 6 bases from V and 5 bases from J, leaving 11 bases between. CDR3 DNA sequence: TGTGCCAGCAGCCCGACAGGCTATCAGCCCCAGCATTTT. Residues: CASSPTGYQPQHF.

The J gene is TRBJ2-2, the V gene TRBV6-5, with D possibly being TRBD2 (6 bases). Trimming cost V 7 bases and J 4 bases, with 16 bases left between them. From germline, CDR1 is MNHEY and CDR2 SVGAGI. The CDR3 sequence is 15 residues long. This chain's CDR3 is CASKIGDLPTGELFF. CDR3 DNA sequence: TGTGCCAGCAAGATCGGGGACTTGCCCACCGGGGAGCTGTTTTTT.

The CDR3 DNA follows: TGTGCCAGCAGCCAGACAGTTAGCACAGATACGCAGTATTTT. This sequence encodes CASSQTVSTDTQYF. The chain joins TRBV5-5 to TRBJ2-3, with TRBD1 as a possible D gene (5 bases). CDR1 and CDR2 (germline): SGHKS, YYEKEE (reference sequence). V was clipped by 4 bases and J by 0 bases, with 9 bases between them. The CDR3 runs to 14 residues.

This clone was seen only once. V is TRBV6-5 and J is TRBJ2-7, with D perhaps TRBD2 (6 bases). Germline loops: CDR1 MNHEY, CDR2 SVGAGI. This CDR3 is 14 amino acids long. The ends were cut back, 8 bases at V and 1 base at J, with 15 bases in the middle. The CDR3 sequence: CASEEGWGSYEQYF. The CDR3 nucleotides are TGTGCCAGCGAGGAGGGTTGGGGGTCCTACGAGCAGTACTTC.

This chain links TRBV9 with TRBJ1-2; perhaps TRBD1 as D (5 bases). V was pared by 0 bases and J by 0 bases, with 9 bases between. This CDR3 spans 15 amino acids. Looked up from germline, CDR1 is SGDLS and CDR2 is YYNGEE. The CDR3: CASSVAGGPNYGYTF. In nucleotides, the CDR3 is TGTGCCAGCAGCGTAGCCGGGGGACCTAACTATGGCTACACCTTC.